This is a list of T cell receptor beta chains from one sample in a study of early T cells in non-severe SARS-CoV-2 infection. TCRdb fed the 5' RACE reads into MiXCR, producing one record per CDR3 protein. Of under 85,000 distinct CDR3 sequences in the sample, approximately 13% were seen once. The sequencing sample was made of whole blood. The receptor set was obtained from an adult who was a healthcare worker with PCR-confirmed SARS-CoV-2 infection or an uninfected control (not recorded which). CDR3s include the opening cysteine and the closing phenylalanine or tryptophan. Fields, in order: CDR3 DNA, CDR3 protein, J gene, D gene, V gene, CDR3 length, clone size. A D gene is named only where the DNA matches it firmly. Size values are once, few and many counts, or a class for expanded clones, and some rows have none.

cdr3_nt: TGTGCCAGCAGCCCCGTAATTTGGGGCAGCTCCTATGGCTACACCTTC
cdr3_aa: CASSPVIWGSSYGYTF
j_call: TRBJ1-2
d_call: .
v_call: TRBV28
cdr3_length: 16
clone_size: many

cdr3_nt: TGTGCCAGCAGCCCTATTTTGGGGGAGATCGCAGATACGCAGTATTTT
cdr3_aa: CASSPILGEIADTQYF
j_call: TRBJ2-3
d_call: .
v_call: TRBV6-5
cdr3_length: 16
clone_size: .

cdr3_nt: TGTGCCAGCAGTGACCCCCTAGGCTCACCCCTCCACTTT
cdr3_aa: CASSDPLGSPLHF
j_call: TRBJ1-6
d_call: .
v_call: TRBV12-3/TRBV12-4
cdr3_length: 13
clone_size: .

cdr3_nt: TGTGCCAGCAGCTTAATAGGACAGGGCACTGGAACTGAAGCTTTCTTT
cdr3_aa: CASSLIGQGTGTEAFF
j_call: TRBJ1-1
d_call: TRBD1
v_call: TRBV7-2
cdr3_length: 16
clone_size: .

cdr3_nt: TGTGCCAGCAGCAGAGCCGGGACAGATAATTCACCCCTCCACTTT
cdr3_aa: CASSRAGTDNSPLHF
j_call: TRBJ1-6
d_call: TRBD1
v_call: TRBV7-2
cdr3_length: 15
clone_size: .

cdr3_nt: TGCGCCAGCAAACCAGGGACCACCGGGGAGCTGTTTTTT
cdr3_aa: CASKPGTTGELFF
j_call: TRBJ2-2
d_call: .
v_call: TRBV10-2
cdr3_length: 13
clone_size: many

cdr3_nt: TGTGCCATCATCAACAGACAAACAGATACGCAGTATTTT
cdr3_aa: CAIINRQTDTQYF
j_call: TRBJ2-3
d_call: .
v_call: TRBV10-3
cdr3_length: 13
clone_size: .

cdr3_nt: TGTGCCATCAGTGGGGGACTAGCGGTTGCGTTCTCCTACGAGCAGTACTTC
cdr3_aa: CAISGGLAVAFSYEQYF
j_call: TRBJ2-7
d_call: TRBD2
v_call: TRBV10-3
cdr3_length: 17
clone_size: many

cdr3_nt: TGCAGCGCAGAACAGGGGGGTGAAAAACTGTTTTTT
cdr3_aa: CSAEQGGEKLFF
j_call: TRBJ1-4
d_call: TRBD1
v_call: TRBV29-1
cdr3_length: 12
clone_size: .

cdr3_nt: TGTGCCAGCAGCCCCCTGAGGGACCGAAACTATGGCTACACCTTC
cdr3_aa: CASSPLRDRNYGYTF
j_call: TRBJ1-2
d_call: .
v_call: TRBV7-9
cdr3_length: 15
clone_size: .

cdr3_nt: TGTGCCAGCAGCCATCCGGGGGAGGGCTCCTACGAGCAGTACTTC
cdr3_aa: CASSHPGEGSYEQYF
j_call: TRBJ2-7
d_call: TRBD2
v_call: TRBV6-2/TRBV6-3
cdr3_length: 15
clone_size: .

cdr3_nt: TGTGCCAGCAGTGAAGCTAGGGTTGGCTACACCTTC
cdr3_aa: CASSEARVGYTF
j_call: TRBJ1-2
d_call: .
v_call: TRBV2
cdr3_length: 12
clone_size: many

cdr3_nt: TGTGCCAGCTCACTATACAGGGGCAATCAGCCCCAGCATTTT
cdr3_aa: CASSLYRGNQPQHF
j_call: TRBJ1-5
d_call: .
v_call: TRBV18
cdr3_length: 14
clone_size: many

cdr3_nt: TGTGCCAGCAGCGCCCTACGCGGGAGGGCGGGTGATACGCAGTATTTT
cdr3_aa: CASSALRGRAGDTQYF
j_call: TRBJ2-3
d_call: TRBD2
v_call: TRBV7-9
cdr3_length: 16
clone_size: .

cdr3_nt: TGTGCCAGCAGCCAAGTTGGAGGGTCGAAGAAAAACATTCAGTACTTC
cdr3_aa: CASSQVGGSKKNIQYF
j_call: TRBJ2-4
d_call: .
v_call: TRBV3-1
cdr3_length: 16
clone_size: few

cdr3_nt: TGTGCCAGCACGCTTGTCACAGATACGCAGTATTTT
cdr3_aa: CASTLVTDTQYF
j_call: TRBJ2-3
d_call: .
v_call: TRBV7-6
cdr3_length: 12
clone_size: .

cdr3_nt: TGTGCCAGCAGTACTATTTATGAGCAGTTCTTC
cdr3_aa: CASSTIYEQFF
j_call: TRBJ2-1
d_call: .
v_call: TRBV11-3
cdr3_length: 11
clone_size: few

cdr3_nt: TGTGCCAGCAGCTTAAAGAGGGACGGTATCATAAAGACGAACACCGGGGAGCTGTTTTTT
cdr3_aa: CASSLKRDGIIKTNTGELFF
j_call: TRBJ2-2
d_call: .
v_call: TRBV7-9
cdr3_length: 20
clone_size: many

cdr3_nt: TGCAGTGCCACCAGCCTAGGCTCAAAGACCCAGTACTTC
cdr3_aa: CSATSLGSKTQYF
j_call: TRBJ2-5
d_call: .
v_call: TRBV20-1
cdr3_length: 13
clone_size: .

cdr3_nt: TGTGCCAGCAGTTTCGGACGGAGGATGGATACGCAGTATTTT
cdr3_aa: CASSFGRRMDTQYF
j_call: TRBJ2-3
d_call: .
v_call: TRBV27
cdr3_length: 14
clone_size: few

cdr3_nt: TGCAGCGTTGAGTGGGGGAGGGCTGATTCCTACAATGAGCAGTTCTTC
cdr3_aa: CSVEWGRADSYNEQFF
j_call: TRBJ2-1
d_call: TRBD2
v_call: TRBV29-1
cdr3_length: 16
clone_size: few

cdr3_nt: TGCAGCGTTCCCAGCGGGAGGTACAAAAACATTCAGTACTTC
cdr3_aa: CSVPSGRYKNIQYF
j_call: TRBJ2-4
d_call: TRBD2
v_call: TRBV29-1
cdr3_length: 14
clone_size: many

cdr3_nt: TGTGCCAGCAGCTCCCGATTAAGTTCCGGGGAGCTGTTTTTT
cdr3_aa: CASSSRLSSGELFF
j_call: TRBJ2-2
d_call: .
v_call: TRBV7-3
cdr3_length: 14
clone_size: many

cdr3_nt: TGCGCCAGCAGCAATGAACCAGCGGGAGGTAGCACAGATACGCAGTATTTT
cdr3_aa: CASSNEPAGGSTDTQYF
j_call: TRBJ2-3
d_call: TRBD2
v_call: TRBV5-1
cdr3_length: 17
clone_size: many

cdr3_nt: TGTGCCAGCACAGACGGGAGAAGCACAGATACGCAGTATTTT
cdr3_aa: CASTDGRSTDTQYF
j_call: TRBJ2-3
d_call: .
v_call: TRBV7-6
cdr3_length: 14
clone_size: many

cdr3_nt: TGTGCCAACAGTCCGATCCCAGGGGGCACTGAAGCTTTCTTT
cdr3_aa: CANSPIPGGTEAFF
j_call: TRBJ1-1
d_call: TRBD1
v_call: TRBV7-3
cdr3_length: 14
clone_size: .

cdr3_nt: TGTGCCAGCAGCCTCGACTGGAAAGAGACCCAGTACTTC
cdr3_aa: CASSLDWKETQYF
j_call: TRBJ2-5
d_call: .
v_call: TRBV6-5
cdr3_length: 13
clone_size: .

cdr3_nt: TGTGCCAGCAGTGAAGGGGGGTTGATTGAGCAGTTCTTC
cdr3_aa: CASSEGGLIEQFF
j_call: TRBJ2-1
d_call: .
v_call: TRBV2
cdr3_length: 13
clone_size: few

cdr3_nt: TGTGCCAGCAGCCTCTCTAGCGGGAGGTTCGGTGGTGAGCAGTTCTTC
cdr3_aa: CASSLSSGRFGGEQFF
j_call: TRBJ2-1
d_call: TRBD2
v_call: TRBV11-2
cdr3_length: 16
clone_size: .

cdr3_nt: TGCGCCAGCAGCTCCGGGCAGGGGGCGGATGAGCAGTTCTTC
cdr3_aa: CASSSGQGADEQFF
j_call: TRBJ2-1
d_call: TRBD1
v_call: TRBV5-1
cdr3_length: 14
clone_size: few

cdr3_nt: TGCGCCAGCAGCCGAACAGGGGGTCAAGGGAATGAGCAGTTCTTC
cdr3_aa: CASSRTGGQGNEQFF
j_call: TRBJ2-1
d_call: TRBD1
v_call: TRBV5-1
cdr3_length: 15
clone_size: few

cdr3_nt: TGTGCCAGTAGGATAACCGGGACAGGGAGATACAATGAGCAGTTCTTC
cdr3_aa: CASRITGTGRYNEQFF
j_call: TRBJ2-1
d_call: TRBD1
v_call: TRBV19
cdr3_length: 16
clone_size: many

cdr3_nt: TGTGCCAGCAGTCCCAGGCAAACGGGAGGATGGTATACGCAGTATTTT
cdr3_aa: CASSPRQTGGWYTQYF
j_call: TRBJ2-3
d_call: TRBD2
v_call: TRBV6-5
cdr3_length: 16
clone_size: many

cdr3_nt: TGCGCCAGCAGCCCAGATAGCGGAGCTCCCTACGAGCAGTACTTC
cdr3_aa: CASSPDSGAPYEQYF
j_call: TRBJ2-7
d_call: .
v_call: TRBV5-1
cdr3_length: 15
clone_size: few

cdr3_nt: TGTGCCATCGCGACAGGAGCTAGCAATCAGCCCCAGCATTTT
cdr3_aa: CAIATGASNQPQHF
j_call: TRBJ1-5
d_call: .
v_call: TRBV10-3
cdr3_length: 14
clone_size: few

cdr3_nt: TGTGCCAGCAGTTTAGAACGACTAGCGGGCAGAAACACCGGGGAGCTGTTTTTT
cdr3_aa: CASSLERLAGRNTGELFF
j_call: TRBJ2-2
d_call: TRBD2
v_call: TRBV12-3/TRBV12-4
cdr3_length: 18
clone_size: few

cdr3_nt: TGTGCCAGCTCGACACCCTTTGCGGGGTATGAGCAGTTCTTC
cdr3_aa: CASSTPFAGYEQFF
j_call: TRBJ2-1
d_call: .
v_call: TRBV18
cdr3_length: 14
clone_size: .

cdr3_nt: TGTGCCAGCAGCTATGATCACCAAGAGACCCAGTACTTC
cdr3_aa: CASSYDHQETQYF
j_call: TRBJ2-5
d_call: .
v_call: TRBV7-6
cdr3_length: 13
clone_size: many

cdr3_nt: TGCAGTGCTCCCCCTAGCCCCTCAAGGCGTGAGCAGTTCTTC
cdr3_aa: CSAPPSPSRREQFF
j_call: TRBJ2-1
d_call: .
v_call: TRBV20-1
cdr3_length: 14
clone_size: few

cdr3_nt: TGTGCCAGCAGCCAACTTCTTGACAGCGGGGGAGAAGATACGCAGTATTTT
cdr3_aa: CASSQLLDSGGEDTQYF
j_call: TRBJ2-3
d_call: TRBD2
v_call: TRBV14
cdr3_length: 17
clone_size: few

cdr3_nt: TGTGCCAGCAGCCCATGGGACACTCTAAAGAACACTGAAGCTTTCTTT
cdr3_aa: CASSPWDTLKNTEAFF
j_call: TRBJ1-1
d_call: .
v_call: TRBV11-2
cdr3_length: 16
clone_size: .

cdr3_nt: TGTGCCATCTATTTAGGGACAGGGTCCTACGAGCAGTACTTC
cdr3_aa: CAIYLGTGSYEQYF
j_call: TRBJ2-7
d_call: TRBD1
v_call: TRBV6-1
cdr3_length: 14
clone_size: .

cdr3_nt: TGTGCCAGCAGCCTCTCCCTCGGACAACCTAGCACAGATACGCAGTATTTT
cdr3_aa: CASSLSLGQPSTDTQYF
j_call: TRBJ2-3
d_call: .
v_call: TRBV12-3/TRBV12-4
cdr3_length: 17
clone_size: many

cdr3_nt: TGTGCCAGCAGCATAGCGGGACAAGAGACCCAGTACTTC
cdr3_aa: CASSIAGQETQYF
j_call: TRBJ2-5
d_call: TRBD2
v_call: TRBV7-9
cdr3_length: 13
clone_size: many

cdr3_nt: TGTGCCAGCGGGGTCCGGAGCTCTGGAAACACCATATATTTT
cdr3_aa: CASGVRSSGNTIYF
j_call: TRBJ1-3
d_call: .
v_call: TRBV7-9
cdr3_length: 14
clone_size: few

cdr3_nt: TGTGCCAGCAGCCCTGGACGCGAGGCCCAGTACTTC
cdr3_aa: CASSPGREAQYF
j_call: TRBJ2-5
d_call: .
v_call: TRBV11-2
cdr3_length: 12
clone_size: few

cdr3_nt: TGCAGCGTTGCACAGCTTGAAGCTTTCTTT
cdr3_aa: CSVAQLEAFF
j_call: TRBJ1-1
d_call: .
v_call: TRBV29-1
cdr3_length: 10
clone_size: many

cdr3_nt: TGTGCCAGCAGCTCCGAGGACCCGAGAGACGAGCAGTACTTC
cdr3_aa: CASSSEDPRDEQYF
j_call: TRBJ2-7
d_call: .
v_call: TRBV11-2
cdr3_length: 14
clone_size: many

cdr3_nt: TGTGCCAGCAGCCCGCACGAGGGAAGCTCCTACGAGCAGTACTTC
cdr3_aa: CASSPHEGSSYEQYF
j_call: TRBJ2-7
d_call: .
v_call: TRBV7-8
cdr3_length: 15
clone_size: many